The 14 T cell receptor beta chains below come from one sample, sequenced in a study of T cells in Graves' hyperthyroidism and ophthalmopathy. Amplified TCR beta CDR3 regions derived from RNA transcripts. An initial round of RT-PCR targeting the TCR CDR3 relied on the HTBI primer set. TCRdb reprocessed the multiplex PCR reads with MiXCR, giving one entry per CDR3 protein. The data show around 280,000 distinct CDR3 sequences, around 13% seen once. Material: blood. The receptors originated from a woman aged 40 to 50 with Graves' hyperthyroidism.

This clonotype was detected ten times or more. V is TRBV6-1 and J is TRBJ1-4; 8 bases fit TRBD1. The CDR3 sequence is 13 residues long. From germline, CDR1 is MNHNS and CDR2 SASEGT. The V segment lost 10 bases and the J segment 8 bases; nucleotides outside the gene matches: 9. Here the CDR3 reads CATKTGASEKLFF. In nucleotides, the CDR3 is TGTGCCACCAAGACAGGGGCTTCCGAAAAACTGTTTTTT.

This clonotype was seen a few times. This chain joins TRBV2 and TRBJ2-1, with TRBD2 matching 11 bases. This CDR3 spans 15 amino acids. Germline lookup yields CDR1 SNHLY and CDR2 FYNNEI. J was trimmed by 7 bases and V by 6 bases; bases with no gene match: 8. This chain's CDR3 is CASSALAGAANEQFF. The CDR3, as DNA: TGTGCCAGCAGCGCACTAGCGGGAGCTGCGAATGAGCAGTTCTTC.

This clonotype has at least ten counts. V gene TRBV6-6 combines with J gene TRBJ1-4; no clear D. Germline V gives CDR1 MNHNY, CDR2 SVGAGI (reference sequence). With 0 bases removed from V and 1 base from J, the gap between germline ends came to 6 bases. The CDR3 is 15 amino acids. CDR3 sequence: CASSYSPGTNEKLFF. In nucleotides, the CDR3 is TGTGCCAGCAGTTACTCGCCCGGAACTAATGAAAAACTGTTTTTT.

This clonotype was recorded at least ten times. The chain is built from TRBV29-1 and TRBJ2-7; D tentatively fits TRBD1 or TRBD2 (5 bases each). This CDR3 contains 12 residues. V lost 6 bases, J lost 2 bases, and 11 bases lay in between. CDR1 and CDR2 from the germline V gene are SQVTM and ANQGSEA. The DNA of the CDR3 is TGCAGCGTACTAGACAGTACCTACGAGCAGTACTTC. It codes for CSVLDSTYEQYF.

The sample holds many counts of this clonotype. The gene calls are TRBV19 and TRBJ1-6; D ambiguous. Germline assignment: CDR1 LNHDA and CDR2 SQIVND (reference sequence). The V end lost 3 bases, the J end lost 9 bases, and 15 bases lay between the germline ends. The CDR3 runs to 15 residues. The CDR3 loop reads CASSMATSRASPLHF. Written as DNA, the CDR3 is TGTGCCAGTAGTATGGCGACTTCCCGCGCTTCACCCCTCCACTTT.

This clonotype appeared a few times. The rearrangement joins TRBV20-1 to TRBJ2-7, with 8 bases lining up with TRBD1. This CDR3 contains 16 residues. The J segment lost 7 bases and the V segment lost 5 bases, leaving 19 bases of the junction unmatched. Germline V gene lookup returns CDR1 DFQATT and CDR2 SNEGSKA (reference sequence). As DNA, the CDR3 is TGCAGTGCTGACAGGGGTTCGGGTGGCAGTAGGGATGAGCAGTACTTC. It is translated as CSADRGSGGSRDEQYF.

The chain employs TRBV5-1 and TRBJ2-3; 10 bases are a match to TRBD2. The junction had 4 bases not matched to a gene; V was cut back by 4 bases and J by 2 bases. Germline V CDR1 and CDR2: SGHRS, YFSETQ. The CDR3 contains 15 residues. The CDR3 DNA reads as TGCGCCAGCAGCCCCAGCGGGAGGGTCACAGATACGCAGTATTTT. Translated: CASSPSGRVTDTQYF.

The sample holds many counts of this clonotype. The gene calls are TRBV12-3 or TRBV12-4 and TRBJ1-1; 7 bases map to TRBD1. This CDR3 contains 14 residues. J was trimmed by 4 bases and V by 6 bases; bases with no gene match: 8. In DNA, the CDR3 is TGTGCCAGCAGCCAGGGGGAAAGTGGCACTGAAGCTTTCTTT. This gives the protein CASSQGESGTEAFF.

This sequence joins TRBV19 and TRBJ2-7; D is undetermined. Germline lookup yields CDR1 LNHDA and CDR2 SQIVND (reference sequence). V was pared by 3 bases and J by 5 bases, with 8 bases between. The CDR3 totals 12 residues. CDR3 DNA sequence: TGTGCCAGTAGTATGAACAGTAACGAGCAGTACTTC. It is translated as CASSMNSNEQYF. The complete variable domain, with remaining parts taken from reference TRBV19 and TRBJ2-7, reads DGGITQSPKYLFRKEGQNVTLSCEQNLNHDAMYWYRQDPGQGLRLIYYSQIVNDFQKGDIAEGYSVSREKKESFPLTVTSAQKNPTAFYLCASSMNSNEQYFGPGTRLTVT.

This clonotype was detected ten times or more. The CDR3 sequence: CSVNRGRGYGYTF. In DNA form, the CDR3 reads TGCAGCGTAAACAGGGGGCGAGGCTATGGCTACACCTTC. The gene calls are TRBV29-1 and TRBJ1-2, with 9 positions matching TRBD1. The CDR3 is 13 residues long. The germline gives CDR1 SQVTM, CDR2 ANQGSEA. With V trimmed by 6 bases and J by 4 bases, 6 bases remained unmatched.

There are many counts of this clonotype. CDR3 residues: CSAWGGAYEQYF. The CDR3 nucleotides are TGCAGCGCATGGGGTGGGGCCTACGAGCAGTACTTC. The rearrangement joins TRBV29-1 to TRBJ2-7; D ambiguous. This CDR3 comprises 12 residues. V lost 7 bases, J lost 2 bases, and 12 bases lay in between. The germline CDR1 and CDR2 sequences are SQVTM and ANQGSEA.

Many counts were recorded for this clonotype. The gene calls are TRBV28 and TRBJ2-7; no reliable D call. In germline, CDR1 is MDHEN, CDR2 SYDVKM. Trimming shortened V by 8 bases and J by 2 bases, and 16 bases separated the two germline ends. The CDR3 has 14 residues. CDR3 protein: CASGGERRTYEQYF. CDR3 DNA sequence: TGTGCCAGCGGTGGGGAACGGCGAACCTACGAGCAGTACTTC.

This clonotype showed up many times. The chain links TRBV28 to TRBJ2-3; no clear D gene. Germline V gene sequence: CDR1 MDHEN, CDR2 SYDVKM. The CDR3 loop spans 15 amino acids. V was trimmed by 0 bases and J by 0 bases, leaving 7 bases between them. This CDR3 is CASSLWAASTDTQYF. The CDR3 bases are TGTGCCAGCAGTTTATGGGCGGCTAGCACAGATACGCAGTATTTT.

This clonotype appeared many times. The rearrangement joins TRBV6-1 to TRBJ2-7; D possibly corresponds to TRBD1 (6 bases). Germline CDR1 is MNHNS and CDR2 is SASEGT. Trimming pared 7 bases from V and 2 bases from J, leaving 15 bases between. The length of the CDR3 is 14 residues. The CDR3 reads CASIRRQDAYEQYF. CDR3 DNA sequence: TGTGCCAGCATCCGAAGACAGGACGCCTACGAGCAGTACTTC.